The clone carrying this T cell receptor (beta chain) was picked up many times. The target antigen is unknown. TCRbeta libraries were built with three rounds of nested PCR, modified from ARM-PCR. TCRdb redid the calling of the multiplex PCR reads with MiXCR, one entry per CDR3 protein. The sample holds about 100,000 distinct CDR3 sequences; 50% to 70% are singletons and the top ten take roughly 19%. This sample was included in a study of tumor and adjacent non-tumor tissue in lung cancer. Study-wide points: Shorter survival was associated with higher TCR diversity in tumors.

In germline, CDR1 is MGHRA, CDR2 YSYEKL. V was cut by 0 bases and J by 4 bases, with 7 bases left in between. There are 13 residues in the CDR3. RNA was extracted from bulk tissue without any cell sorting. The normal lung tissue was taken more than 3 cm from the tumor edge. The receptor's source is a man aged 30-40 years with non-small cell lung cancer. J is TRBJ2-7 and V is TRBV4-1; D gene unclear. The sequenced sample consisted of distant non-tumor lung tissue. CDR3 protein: CASSQELIYEQYF. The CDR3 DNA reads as TGCGCCAGCAGCCAAGAGCTGATTTACGAGCAGTACTTC.